The T cell receptor (beta chain) under discussion was sequenced for a study of technical replicates of blood from a few donors. The repertoire was sequenced with immunoSEQ multiplex PCR; TCRdb's copy has only in-frame clones and lacks some. Among just under 85,000 clones listed, roughly nine tenths were seen once. The sequence derives from a human donor in good health. The sequencing input was T cells isolated from PBMCs.

Here the CDR3 DNA reads TGTGCCAGCAGCCCCGTCCTCGGACTAGCGGGGGACCGCCAAGAGACCCAGTACTTC. This translates into CASSPVLGLAGDRQETQYF. The chain is built from TRBV7-9 and TRBJ2-5; 13 nucleotides align to TRBD2. The ends lost 5 bases at V and 1 base at J; junction bases unmatched: 13. The CDR3 spans 19 residues. Germline V CDR1 and CDR2: SEHNR, FQNEAQ (reference sequence).